This TCR beta chain was captured by sequencing in a study of graft-versus-host responses after intestinal transplantation. This CDR3 has 16 residues. Trimming at V came to 7 bases and at J to 4 bases, leaving 13 bases not matched to a gene. The germline V gene encodes CDR1 SNHLY and CDR2 FYNNEI. About this clone itself: Its antigen is undetermined.

The table came from immunoSEQ multiplex PCR; TCRdb's copy has only in-frame clones and leaves some out. The table lists over 100,000 clones, more than 90% of them singletons. General observations from the study: Recipient marrow held GvH clones, some first seen in ileum or blood. Early after transplant, HvG clones declined as circulating GvH clones peaked.

This TCR derives from a human donor who was the organ donor for an intestinal transplant. The sequences come from unstimulated CD4+ T cells sorted from spleen or lymph node cells, collected before transplant. This sequence joins TRBV2 and TRBJ2-7; TRBD2 matches at 10 bases. In DNA form, the CDR3 reads TGTGCCAGCACCCCCGGATGGAGCGGGAGGGGGTACGAGCAGTACTTC. Translation gives CASTPGWSGRGYEQYF.